This entry concerns a single T cell receptor (beta chain). There is no known antigen for this receptor. Base qualities are not at hand, and no much larger clone is one base apart. The record originates from a study of response to subunit inactivated influenza vaccine (dated by TCRdb to between 2017 and 2018). Study-level background: To follow how T cells responded to a trivalent subunit inactivated influenza vaccine, the researchers relied on deep quantitative profiling of the T cell receptor repertoire. Results and caveats for the whole study, not just this receptor: The authors proposed that each seasonal influenza vaccination may bring in only a limited number of new T cells.

Via the germline V gene, CDR1 is SGHRS and CDR2 YFSETQ. V and J are trimmed by 4 bases and 11 bases, and the gene matches miss 11 bases of the junction. From the cysteine through the phenylalanine, the CDR3 covers 14 amino acids. Only the CDR3 DNA is retained, 42 bases long and in frame from the first base. Libraries were built with RT-PCR. Sequencing took place on an Illumina HiSeq 2500. TCRdb cleaned the public reads at Q25 with fastp, built clones with MiXCR and kept in-frame beta chains. Rows with one shared CDR3 protein collapse into an entry with the most common genes and DNA. For this sample there are about 700,000 distinct CDR3 sequences; 12% to 15% appear just once. In total, the top ten clones hold 7.6% of the sample.

This clonotype was sampled from a man aged 45-65 years who received an inactivated influenza vaccine. Donor details come from another sample of the same person, matched by shared clones. This specimen consisted of PBMCs from blood, obtained around two weeks before vaccination. Recombination joined TRBV5-1 with TRBJ1-1; 10 bases in the junction line up with TRBD1. The DNA sequence is TGCGCCAGCAGCGACCCGACAGGGGGCCTGAGGGCTTTCTTT. The translation is CASSDPTGGLRAFF. Joined to the reference TRBV5-1 and TRBJ1-1 proteins, this CDR3 gives the full variable domain: KAGVTQTPRYLIKTRGQQVTLSCSPISGHRSVSWYQQTPGQGLQFLFEYFSETQRNKGNFPGRFSGRQFSNSRSEMNVSTLELGDSALYLCASSDPTGGLRAFFGQGTRLTVV.